Below, 11 T cell receptor beta chains from the same sample are listed, as sequenced in a study of shared T cell receptors in the human thymus. Measured with immunoSEQ multiplex PCR; TCRdb has only the in-frame clones, and not every one. The table shows 55,000 to 75,000 clones, with more than 90% occurring only once. The sequencing input was thymocytes. These receptors were taken from a human donor.

In DNA, the CDR3 is TGTGCCATCACCTCGACTAGCGGGGGGTCGAACACCGGGGAGCTGTTTTTT. Residues: CAITSTSGGSNTGELFF. V gene TRBV10-3 combines with J gene TRBJ2-2; 13 bases are shared with TRBD2. The CDR3 is 17 residues long. V shed 7 bases and J 0 bases; nucleotides not matched to a gene: 5. Germline V gives CDR1 ENHRY, CDR2 SYGVKD.

The chain joins TRBV7-9 to TRBJ1-3; no reliable D call. V was cut by 10 bases and J by 3 bases, with 19 bases left in between. The germline V gene has CDR1 SEHNR and CDR2 FQNEAQ (reference sequence). The CDR3 is 15 residues long. The CDR3 reads CATRASSEGGNTIYF. CDR3 coding DNA: TGTGCCACCCGGGCCTCCTCGGAGGGTGGAAACACCATATATTTT. The complete variable domain, with remaining parts taken from reference TRBV7-9 and TRBJ1-3, reads DTGVSQNPRHKITKRGQNVTFRCDPISEHNRLYWYRQTLGQGPEFLTYFQNEAQLEKSRLLSDRFSAERPKGSFSTLEIQRTEQGDSAMYLCATRASSEGGNTIYFGEGSWLTVV.

V is TRBV7-2 and J is TRBJ1-1, with 7 nucleotides matching TRBD1. J gave up 0 bases and V 1 base, and 5 bases lay outside the gene matches. This CDR3 is 16 amino acids long. CDR1 is SGHTA and CDR2 is FQGNSA in the germline V gene. CDR3 sequence reads: CASSLEQGPLNTEAFF. The CDR3 bases are TGTGCCAGCAGCTTAGAACAGGGGCCTCTGAACACTGAAGCTTTCTTT.

The chain joins TRBV7-8 to TRBJ2-7, with D perhaps TRBD2 (6 bases). Trimming pared 3 bases from V and 5 bases from J, leaving 14 bases between. There are 14 residues in the CDR3. The V gene's germline CDR1 is SGHVS and CDR2 FQNEAQ. CDR3 in DNA: TGTGCCAGCAGCTTCTCCTGGGGAGGCGACGAGCAGTACTTC. Translation: CASSFSWGGDEQYF.

This chain links TRBV29-1 with TRBJ2-7, with TRBD1 identical over 7 bases. The CDR3 is 14 residues long. Germline assignment: CDR1 SQVTM and CDR2 ANQGSEA. Unmatched junction bases numbered 7, after V lost 0 bases and J lost 5 bases. In DNA form, the CDR3 reads TGCAGCGTTGAAGACAAGGGGACAGTCCACGAGCAGTACTTC. It translates to CSVEDKGTVHEQYF.

This rearrangement joins TRBV5-1 to TRBJ2-2, with TRBD1 as a possible D gene (5 bases). This CDR3 is 14 amino acids long. V shed 4 bases and J shed 0 bases, with 7 bases lying between them. Germline CDR1 and CDR2: SGHRS and YFSETQ. The CDR3 protein is CASSRTPNTGELFF. The CDR3 DNA reads TGCGCCAGCAGCCGGACACCGAACACCGGGGAGCTGTTTTTT.

This clone was observed a single time. CDR3 bases: TGTGCCAGCAGTTACGGGACAGGGGGGGCCACTGAAGCTTTCTTT. It codes for CASSYGTGGATEAFF. The chain combines TRBV6-5 with TRBJ1-1; 11 bases are a match to TRBD1. V shed 2 bases and J 4 bases; nucleotides not matched to a gene: 3. CDR3 size: 15 residues. In germline, CDR1 is MNHEY, CDR2 SVGAGI.

V gene TRBV19 combines with J gene TRBJ1-1, with 8 bases that match TRBD1. The trim removed 3 bases at V and 0 bases at J, leaving 6 bases unmatched. This CDR3 has 16 residues. CDR1 is LNHDA and CDR2 is SQIVND in the germline V gene (reference sequence). The CDR3 DNA follows: TGTGCCAGTAGTATTAGGCAGGGGGCTATGAACACTGAAGCTTTCTTT. It specifies CASSIRQGAMNTEAFF. The variable domain in full, completed from reference TRBV19 and TRBJ1-1, reads DGGITQSPKYLFRKEGQNVTLSCEQNLNHDAMYWYRQDPGQGLRLIYYSQIVNDFQKGDIAEGYSVSREKKESFPLTVTSAQKNPTAFYLCASSIRQGAMNTEAFFGQGTRLTVV.

The chain uses TRBV5-4 and TRBJ2-3, with TRBD2 identical over 8 bases. Germline assignment: CDR1 SGHNT and CDR2 YYREEE (reference sequence). The CDR3 runs to 18 residues. Trimming at V came to 1 base and at J to 2 bases, leaving 12 bases not matched to a gene. The CDR3 here is CASSLKRDSGAITDTQYF. CDR3 bases: TGTGCCAGCAGCTTGAAGCGTGATAGCGGGGCGATCACAGATACGCAGTATTTT.

J is TRBJ1-4 and V is TRBV5-4; 7 positions agree with TRBD1. From germline, CDR1 is SGHNT and CDR2 YYREEE (reference sequence). This CDR3 spans 15 amino acids. The junction had 9 bases not matched to a gene; V was cut back by 4 bases and J by 6 bases. The CDR3 DNA is TGTGCCAGCAGCACTCCGGGACAGCGGGATGAAAAACTGTTTTTT. Translated, it gives CASSTPGQRDEKLFF.

This chain links TRBV18 with TRBJ2-4, with TRBD1 as a possible D gene (6 bases). V was clipped by 2 bases and J by 7 bases, with 15 bases between them. The CDR3 has 15 residues. Per germline, CDR1 KGHSH and CDR2 LQKENI. DNA of the CDR3: TGTGCCAGCTCACCAAGGACAGACTTTCCGAACATTCAGTACTTC. Amino acids: CASSPRTDFPNIQYF.